This TCR beta chain was captured by sequencing in a study of neoadjuvant anti-PD-1 for oral cavity cancer. The study's findings and limits: Higher pretreatment Treg/Th17 ratios tracked higher pretreatment blood clonality.

Trimming removed 6 bases at V and 4 bases at J, with 19 bases between. The CDR3 consists of 15 residues. CDR1 and CDR2 (germline): LNHDA, SQIVND (reference sequence). Here immunoSEQ multiplex PCR was the method, and the copy in TCRdb shows in-frame clones only, minus some. The table lists 68,000 or so clones, about 85% of them singletons. As concerns this clone: Its matching antigen is unknown.

Time point specified: after neoadjuvant nivolumab, at surgical resection. Cohort: HPV-negative, locally advanced oral cavity squamous cell carcinoma patients. The rearrangement uses TRBV19 and TRBJ2-7; either TRBD1 or TRBD2 may supply D (7 bases each). The sequence was obtained from a person between 40 and 79 years old with oral cavity squamous cell carcinoma. The source was PBMCs, collected after nivolumab (anti-PD-1) treatment. Written as DNA, the CDR3 is TGTGCCAGTAGCCTCAGGGAGGGACAGCGATACGAGCAGTACTTC. It yields the protein CASSLREGQRYEQYF.